The T cell receptor (beta chain) described here comes from a study of blood T cell repertoires in COVID-19. Original handling: Amplifying reference gene primers gave estimates of nucleated cell counts. Profiling relied on immunoSEQ multiplex PCR, and the TCRdb table lists in-frame clones only, not all of them. V, J and clone size derive from that table, while D and trimming were established from the DNA sequence. This repertoire shows 100,000 to 150,000 clones, roughly 83% found once; its top ten account for around 12%. V shed 3 bases and J shed 0 bases, with 12 bases lying between them. Germline loops: CDR1 DFQATT, CDR2 SNEGSKA (reference sequence). The CDR3 is made up of 15 amino acids.

V gene TRBV20-1 combines with J gene TRBJ1-3; TRBD1 might be the D (6 bases). The sample consisted of peripheral blood. The TCR comes from a woman in her 30s who had recovered from COVID-19. In nucleotides, the CDR3 is TGCAGTGCTAGTAGGACAGCAATCTCTGGAAACACCATATATTTT. Amino acid sequence: CSASRTAISGNTIYF.